This T cell receptor (beta chain) was captured by sequencing in a study of blood T cell repertoires in COVID-19. Overall study: Samples came from the United States, Italy and Spain, spanning acute and convalescent COVID-19. Nucleic acid was either cDNA or gDNA, and it came from T cells, B-cell-depleted T cells, or PBMCs.

In the authors' methods: Reference gene primer amplification gave nucleated cell count estimates. The assay was immunoSEQ multiplex PCR, and TCRdb's table has in-frame clones only and misses some. D and trimming were read from the DNA, whereas the V and J calls and clone size are those reported in that table. Here the sample spans 150,000 to 200,000 clones, approximately 88% being singletons. This clonotype was obtained from a woman aged 45-65 years with acute or convalescent COVID-19. The source material was peripheral blood.

The CDR3 coding sequence is TGTGCCAGCAACCCACAGGGTGGCTCCTACGAGCAGTACTTC. Translation: CASNPQGGSYEQYF. This chain links TRBV7-2 with TRBJ2-7; possibly TRBD1 for D (6 bases). The V end was cut by 7 bases, the J end by 0 bases, with 13 bases between. The CDR3 loop spans 14 amino acids. CDR1 SGHTA and CDR2 FQGNSA come from the germline V gene. Full variable domain (outside the CDR3, taken from reference TRBV7-2 and TRBJ2-7): GAGVSQSPSNKVTEKGKDVELRCDPISGHTALYWYRQSLGQGLEFLIYFQGNSAPDKSGLPSDRFSAERTGGSVSTLTIQRTQQEDSAVYLCASNPQGGSYEQYFGPGTRLTVT.